These 3 T cell receptor beta chains came from one sample sequenced in a study of radiation and T cells in renal cell carcinoma (dated by TCRdb to 2018 to 2020). The time point label for this specimen denotes: tumor resected at nephrectomy. In the paper's terms, the treatment or condition label means: treatment-naive control, cytoreductive nephrectomy. The library came from the immunoSEQ multiplex PCR assay. The clones in this table, taken by TCRdb from immuneACCESS, are in-frame only. Not every clone is retained; where verified, under half of the shortfall comes from an unresolved V gene, and the cause of the rest is unknown. This sample gives around 26,000 clones in total; 55% to 70% of them show up just once. The ten biggest clones cover approximately 22% of the sample. The sample was tumor tissue, taken from a patient whose treatment was nephrectomy without radiotherapy. These receptor sequences come from a man in his forties or fifties with renal cell carcinoma.

The J gene is TRBJ1-4, the V gene TRBV7-9; no clear D. The CDR3 is 14 residues long. Germline loops: CDR1 SEHNR, CDR2 FQNEAQ (reference sequence). V lost 1 base and J 6 bases, leaving 9 bases between the germline ends. Written as DNA, the CDR3 is TGTGCCAGCAGCTTAGGCGGTGGGGATGAAAAACTGTTTTTT. It encodes CASSLGGGDEKLFF. Full variable domain (rest looked up from reference TRBV7-9 and TRBJ1-4): DTGVSQNPRHKITKRGQNVTFRCDPISEHNRLYWYRQTLGQGPEFLTYFQNEAQLEKSRLLSDRFSAERPKGSFSTLEIQRTEQGDSAMYLCASSLGGGDEKLFFGSGTQLSVL.

This clone has a handful of counts. The rearrangement joins TRBV7-8 to TRBJ1-6, with TRBD1 identical over 11 bases. The CDR3 contains 15 residues. The V gene end was trimmed by 5 bases and the J gene end by 13 bases; junction bases not matched to a gene: 10. Germline CDR1 SGHVS, CDR2 FQNEAQ. DNA for the CDR3: TGTGCCAGCAGCAGGGGGACAGGGGGTCCCAATCCCCTCCACTTT. Amino acids: CASSRGTGGPNPLHF.

The J gene is TRBJ1-2, the V gene TRBV2; D ambiguous. This CDR3 has 13 amino acids. Trimming stripped 4 bases from V and 5 bases from J, with 11 bases between. Germline CDR1 reads SNHLY; CDR2 reads FYNNEI. CDR3 bases: TGTGCCAGCAGTGTCCGGGGTGCTTATGGCTACACCTTC. Translated, it gives CASSVRGAYGYTF.